Below, 15 T cell receptor beta chains from the same sample are listed, as sequenced in a study of metastatic and nonmetastatic thyroid tumors. None of the patients had undergone any treatment ahead of thyroid surgery. MiXCR was used by TCRdb to re-call the PCR reads. Among 19,000 or so clones listed, roughly 26% were seen once. The specimen sequenced was tumor tissue. The receptors originated from a female donor with papillary thyroid cancer or a benign thyroid nodule (not recorded which). Some clones in this sample may be carry-over from other donors' samples.

This clone was detected only a few times. At one end, the junction sequence differs from germline, possibly due to a read error. The V and J genes are TRBV5-1 and TRBJ2-1, with 10 bases identical to TRBD2. Germline-derived CDR1 and CDR2 are SGHRS and YFSETQ. This CDR3 is 12 amino acids long. The CDR3 loop is CASSLLAGRLVF. DNA of the CDR3: TGCGCCAGCAGCTTACTAGCGGGGCGCCTGGTCTTC.

This clone was counted between two and nine times. The chain combines TRBV4-2 with TRBJ2-1; D remains unclear. V was shortened by 4 bases and J by 0 bases, with 10 bases between the two germline ends. The CDR3 is 15 residues long. Germline assignment: CDR1 LGHNA and CDR2 YNFKEQ. This chain's CDR3 is CASSPTLSSYNEQFF. CDR3 DNA sequence: TGTGCCAGCAGCCCAACCTTGAGCTCCTACAATGAGCAGTTCTTC.

This clone was detected only once. The chain employs TRBV18 and TRBJ2-1; 11 bases align to TRBD1. The CDR3 consists of 16 residues. Germline V gives CDR1 KGHSH, CDR2 LQKENI. The junction had 7 bases not matched to a gene; V was cut back by 2 bases and J by 7 bases. This chain's CDR3 is CASSPFPGQGGNEQFF. CDR3 DNA sequence: TGTGCCAGCTCACCATTTCCGGGACAGGGGGGTAATGAGCAGTTCTTC.

This clone was counted a few times. One base away lies a much larger clone, so this may be a sequencing read error. V gene TRBV19 combines with J gene TRBJ1-1; D perhaps matches TRBD1 (5 bases). Trimming pared 7 bases from V and 3 bases from J, leaving 24 bases between. CDR1 and CDR2 from the germline V gene are LNHDA and SQIVND (reference sequence). There are 17 residues in the CDR3. The CDR3 spells CASIMEHGVGAYTEAFF. The DNA for the CDR3 is TGTGCCAGTATTATGGAACACGGGGTCGGGGCGTACACTGAAGCTTTCTTT.

There are many counts of this clone. The rearrangement links TRBV28 to TRBJ2-4, with D hard to call. Trimming took off 4 bases at V and 2 bases at J, with 6 bases between the two ends. Germline CDR1 and CDR2: MDHEN and SYDVKM. The CDR3 extends over 13 amino acids. The CDR3 bases are TGTGCCAGCAGTTCTATACCCAAAAACATTCAGTACTTC. Translated: CASSSIPKNIQYF.

This clone was detected ten times or more. This chain connects TRBV28 to TRBJ2-4; no firm D call. Trimming cost V 1 base and J 3 bases, with 7 bases left between them. CDR3 length equals 14 residues. Germline CDR1 and CDR2: MDHEN and SYDVKM. CDR3 residues: CASSLLYNKNIQYF. CDR3 bases: TGTGCCAGCAGTTTATTATATAACAAAAACATTCAGTACTTC.

This clone was recorded a few times. This sequence may be a read error, since a much larger clone differs from it by one base. This chain links TRBV11-2 with TRBJ2-3, with unresolved D. Trimming pared 5 bases from V and 0 bases from J, leaving 12 bases between. Germline-derived CDR1 and CDR2 are SGHAT and FQNNGV. This CDR3 is 15 amino acids long. The CDR3 sequence is CASSPGPLSTDTQYF. The CDR3 nucleotides are TGTGCCAGCAGCCCGGGTCCTCTTAGCACAGATACGCAGTATTTT. Using reference TRBV11-2 and TRBJ2-3 for the parts outside the CDR3, the full variable domain is EAGVAQSPRYKIIEKRQSVAFWCNPISGHATLYWYQQILGQGPKLLIQFQNNGVVDDSQLPKDRFSAERLKGVDSTLKIQPAKLEDSAVYLCASSPGPLSTDTQYFGPGTRLTVL.

The J gene is TRBJ1-5, the V gene TRBV3-1, with D hard to call. Trimming took 5 bases from V and 2 from J, leaving 22 bases between them. Germline V gives CDR1 LGHDT, CDR2 YNNKEL (reference sequence). The CDR3 is made up of 18 amino acids. Written as DNA, the CDR3 is TGTGCCAGCAGCACCAAGGGTCGGGAAAGGGAGGGCAATCAGCCCCAGCATTTT. Protein: CASSTKGREREGNQPQHF. Supplemented by reference TRBV3-1 and TRBJ1-5, the full variable domain reads DTAVSQTPKYLVTQMGNDKSIKCEQNLGHDTMYWYKQDSKKFLKIMFSYNNKELIINETVPNRFSPKSPDKAHLNLHINSLELGDSAVYFCASSTKGREREGNQPQHFGDGTRLSIL.

This clone appeared a single time. This sequence joins TRBV30 and TRBJ1-4; D possibly corresponds to TRBD1 (6 bases). V lost 2 bases, J lost 7 bases, and 17 bases lay in between. The CDR3 extends over 15 amino acids. CDR1 and CDR2 (germline): GTSNPN, SVGIG (reference sequence). In DNA form, the CDR3 reads TGTGCCTGGAGTCCCTGGGCCAAAGGGGGTGAAAAACTGTTTTTT. This translates into CAWSPWAKGGEKLFF.

This clone was seen ten or more times. This chain joins TRBV7-9 and TRBJ2-7, with 13 nucleotides matching TRBD2. The CDR3 is 19 residues long. The V segment lost 3 bases and the J segment 0 bases; nucleotides outside the gene matches: 11. Germline assignment: CDR1 SEHNR and CDR2 FQNEAQ (reference sequence). The CDR3 region has the DNA TGTGCCAGCAGCTTGGGCGACGGGCGGACTAGCGGGAGCTCCTACGAGCAGTACTTC. Translating it yields CASSLGDGRTSGSSYEQYF.

This clone was seen once. This chain joins TRBV5-1 and TRBJ2-1, with a tentative D call TRBD1 (5 bases). This CDR3 has 13 residues. The V gene lost 2 bases and the J gene lost 8 bases, with 11 bases spanning the gap. CDR1 is SGHRS and CDR2 is YFSETQ in the germline V gene. As DNA, the CDR3 is TGCGCCAGCAGCTTACAGGTCCGGGATGAGCAGTTCTTC. It codes for CASSLQVRDEQFF.

V is TRBV19 and J is TRBJ2-1; D is possibly TRBD1 or TRBD2 (5 bases each). This CDR3 contains 17 residues. Between the trimmed V and J ends, which lost 3 bases and 10 bases, there was a span of 25 bases. Germline values: CDR1 LNHDA, CDR2 SQIVND (reference sequence). As DNA, the CDR3 is TGTGCCAGTAGTATTCCCTCGGGTAGAGGGACCCCGAGGGAGCAGTTCTTC. Encoded protein: CASSIPSGRGTPREQFF.

By frequency in the sample, this clone is medium-sized. V is TRBV7-3 and J is TRBJ2-1, with D possibly called TRBD1 or TRBD2 (5 bases each). Germline V CDR1 and CDR2: SGHTA, FQGTGA. V lost 2 bases and J 6 bases, leaving 8 bases between the germline ends. CDR3 length equals 13 residues. The CDR3 DNA reads TGTGCCAGCAGCTTAGAGGGGTTCAATGAGCAGTTCTTC. Translated, it gives CASSLEGFNEQFF.

The chain combines TRBV5-1 with TRBJ2-7, with D uncertain. The CDR3 sequence is 12 residues long. CDR1 and CDR2 from the germline V gene are SGHRS and YFSETQ. V dropped 4 bases and J dropped 1 base, with 6 bases sitting between them. CDR3 protein: CASSGYSYEQYF. CDR3 DNA: TGCGCCAGCAGCGGATATTCCTACGAGCAGTACTTC.

In this sample, this clone turned up a few times. The chain links TRBV27 to TRBJ2-1; a possible D gene is TRBD2 (6 bases). V dropped 2 bases and J dropped 0 bases, with 17 bases sitting between them. Germline V gene sequence: CDR1 MNHEY, CDR2 SMNVEV (reference sequence). The CDR3 sequence is 18 residues long. CDR3 sequence: CASSLRRLAVSSYNEQFF. Written as DNA, the CDR3 is TGTGCCAGCAGTTTAAGAAGATTAGCGGTTAGCTCCTACAATGAGCAGTTCTTC.